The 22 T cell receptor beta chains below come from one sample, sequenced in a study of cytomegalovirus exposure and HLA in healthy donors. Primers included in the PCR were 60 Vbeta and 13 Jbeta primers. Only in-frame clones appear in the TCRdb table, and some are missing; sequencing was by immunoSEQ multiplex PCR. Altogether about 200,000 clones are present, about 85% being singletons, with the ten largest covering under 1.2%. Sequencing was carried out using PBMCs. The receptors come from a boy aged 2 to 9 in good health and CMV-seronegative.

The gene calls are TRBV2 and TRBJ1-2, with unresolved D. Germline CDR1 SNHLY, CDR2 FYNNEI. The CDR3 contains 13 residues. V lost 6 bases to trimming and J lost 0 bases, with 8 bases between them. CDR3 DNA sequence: TGTGCCAGCAGCCCGGTGACTAACTATGGCTACACCTTC. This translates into CASSPVTNYGYTF.

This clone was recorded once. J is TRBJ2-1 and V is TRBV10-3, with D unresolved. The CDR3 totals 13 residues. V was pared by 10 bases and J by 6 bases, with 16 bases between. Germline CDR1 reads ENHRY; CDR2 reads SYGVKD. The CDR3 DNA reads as TGTGCCACTCGTTACGCCTCCGGCAATGAGCAGTTCTTC. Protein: CATRYASGNEQFF.

The CDR3 DNA sequence: TGTGCCAGCAGCTTCCGGCGGATGAATCAGCCCCAGCATTTT. Its protein is CASSFRRMNQPQHF. J is TRBJ1-5 and V is TRBV5-8, with no clear D. The CDR3 length is 14 residues. Deletions cut 2 bases from V and 4 bases from J, with 10 bases between. Per the germline V gene, CDR1 is SGHTS and CDR2 is YDEGEE.

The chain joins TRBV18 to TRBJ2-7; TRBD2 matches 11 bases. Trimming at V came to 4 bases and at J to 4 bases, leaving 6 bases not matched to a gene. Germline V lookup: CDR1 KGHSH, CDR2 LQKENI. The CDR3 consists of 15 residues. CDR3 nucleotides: TGTGCCAGCTCACTTCTGGGACTAGCGGAGTACGAGCAGTACTTC. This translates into CASSLLGLAEYEQYF.

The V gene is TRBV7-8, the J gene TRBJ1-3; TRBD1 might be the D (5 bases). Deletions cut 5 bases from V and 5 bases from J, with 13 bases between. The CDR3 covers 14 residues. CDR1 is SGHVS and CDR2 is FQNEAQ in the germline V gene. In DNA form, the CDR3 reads TGTGCCAGCAGCCTTGGGGCAGGACGAAACACCATATATTTT. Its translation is CASSLGAGRNTIYF. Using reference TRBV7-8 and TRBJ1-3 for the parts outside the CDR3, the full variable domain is GAGVSQSPRYKVAKRGQDVALRCDPISGHVSLFWYQQALGQGPEFLTYFQNEAQLDKSGLPSDRFFAERPEGSVSTLKIQRTQQEDSAVYLCASSLGAGRNTIYFGEGSWLTVV.

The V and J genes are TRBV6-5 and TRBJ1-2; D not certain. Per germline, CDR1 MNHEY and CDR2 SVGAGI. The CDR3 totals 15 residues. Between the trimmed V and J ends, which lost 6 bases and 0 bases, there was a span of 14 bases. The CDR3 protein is CASRNLQKTNYGYTF. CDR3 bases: TGTGCCAGCAGGAACCTCCAGAAAACTAACTATGGCTACACCTTC.

CDR3 residues: CASSLEWGLRAFF. For the CDR3, the DNA is TGTGCCAGCAGTTTAGAGTGGGGGCTGAGAGCTTTCTTT. The gene calls are TRBV28 and TRBJ1-1, with D possibly being TRBD1 (6 bases). This CDR3 contains 13 residues. Germline values: CDR1 MDHEN, CDR2 SYDVKM. V lost 2 bases, J lost 10 bases, and 14 bases lay in between.

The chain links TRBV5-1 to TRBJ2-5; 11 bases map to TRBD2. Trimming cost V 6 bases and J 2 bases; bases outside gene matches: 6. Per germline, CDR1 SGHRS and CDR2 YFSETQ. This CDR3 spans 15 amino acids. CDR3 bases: TGCGCCAGCACCCTGACTAGCGGGGTACAAGAGACCCAGTACTTC. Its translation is CASTLTSGVQETQYF.

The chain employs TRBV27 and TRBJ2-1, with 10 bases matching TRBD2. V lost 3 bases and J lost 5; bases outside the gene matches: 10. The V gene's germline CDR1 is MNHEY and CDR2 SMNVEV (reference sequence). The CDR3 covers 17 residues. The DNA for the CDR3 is TGTGCCAGCAGTTTGGGACTAGCGTATAGGGAAAACAATGAGCAGTTCTTC. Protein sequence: CASSLGLAYRENNEQFF.

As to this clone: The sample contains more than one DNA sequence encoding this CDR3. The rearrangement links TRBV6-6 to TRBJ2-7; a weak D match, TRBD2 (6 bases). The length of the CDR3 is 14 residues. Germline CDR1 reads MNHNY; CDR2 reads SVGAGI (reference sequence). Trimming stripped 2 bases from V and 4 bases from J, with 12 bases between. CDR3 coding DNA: TGTGCCAGCAGTTACGGTCGGGAGCGGTACGAGCAGTACTTC. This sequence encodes CASSYGRERYEQYF.

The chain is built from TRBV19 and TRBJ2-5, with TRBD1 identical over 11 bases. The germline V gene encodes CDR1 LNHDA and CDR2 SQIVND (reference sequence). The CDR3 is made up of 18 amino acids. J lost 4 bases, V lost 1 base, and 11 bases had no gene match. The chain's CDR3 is CASSIVGGTGGFGETQYF. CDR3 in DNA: TGTGCCAGTAGTATAGTCGGAGGGACAGGGGGATTCGGAGAGACCCAGTACTTC.

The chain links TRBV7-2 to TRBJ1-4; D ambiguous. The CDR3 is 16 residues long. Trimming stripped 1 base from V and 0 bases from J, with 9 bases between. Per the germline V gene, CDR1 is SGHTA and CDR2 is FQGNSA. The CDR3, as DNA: TGTGCCAGCAGCTTAGGTGTTGACTCAACTAATGAAAAACTGTTTTTT. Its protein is CASSLGVDSTNEKLFF.

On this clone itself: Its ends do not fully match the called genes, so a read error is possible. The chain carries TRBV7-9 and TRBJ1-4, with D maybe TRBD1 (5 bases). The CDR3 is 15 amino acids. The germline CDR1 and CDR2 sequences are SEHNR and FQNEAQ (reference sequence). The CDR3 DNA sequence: TGTTCCAGCAGCCCCCCGTCGGGGGTGAGTGAAAAACTGTTTTTT. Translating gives CSSSPPSGVSEKLFF.

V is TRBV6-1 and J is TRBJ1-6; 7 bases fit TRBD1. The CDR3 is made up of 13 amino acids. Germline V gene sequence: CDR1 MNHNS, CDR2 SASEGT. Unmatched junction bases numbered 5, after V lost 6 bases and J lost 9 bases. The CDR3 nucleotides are TGTGCCAGCAGAGACAGGGTCGGTTCACCCCTCCACTTT. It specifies CASRDRVGSPLHF.

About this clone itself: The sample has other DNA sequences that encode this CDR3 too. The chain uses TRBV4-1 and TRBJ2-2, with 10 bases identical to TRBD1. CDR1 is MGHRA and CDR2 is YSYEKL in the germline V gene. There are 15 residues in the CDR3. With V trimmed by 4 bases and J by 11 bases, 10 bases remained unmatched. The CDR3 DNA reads TGCGCCAGCAGCCCAGCGGGACAGGGGATCGGAGAGCTGTTTTTT. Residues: CASSPAGQGIGELFF.

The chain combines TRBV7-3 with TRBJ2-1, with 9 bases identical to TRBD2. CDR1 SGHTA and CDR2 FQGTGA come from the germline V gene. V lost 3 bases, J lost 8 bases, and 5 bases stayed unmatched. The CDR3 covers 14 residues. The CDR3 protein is CASSLGGGDDEQFF. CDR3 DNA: TGTGCCAGCAGCTTGGGCGGGGGGGACGATGAGCAGTTCTTC.

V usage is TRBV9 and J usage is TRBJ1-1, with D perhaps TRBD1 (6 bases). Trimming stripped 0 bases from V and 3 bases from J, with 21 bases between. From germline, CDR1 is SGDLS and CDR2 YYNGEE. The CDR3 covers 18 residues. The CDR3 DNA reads TGTGCCAGCAGCGTAGGACTATCAGGGGCTGTTGAGTACACTGAAGCTTTCTTT. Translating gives CASSVGLSGAVEYTEAFF.

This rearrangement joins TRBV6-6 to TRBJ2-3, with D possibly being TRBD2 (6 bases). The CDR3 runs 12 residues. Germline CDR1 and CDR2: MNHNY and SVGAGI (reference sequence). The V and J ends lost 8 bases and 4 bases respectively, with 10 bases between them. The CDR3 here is CASRRLADTQYF. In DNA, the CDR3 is TGTGCCAGCCGAAGACTAGCAGATACGCAGTATTTT.

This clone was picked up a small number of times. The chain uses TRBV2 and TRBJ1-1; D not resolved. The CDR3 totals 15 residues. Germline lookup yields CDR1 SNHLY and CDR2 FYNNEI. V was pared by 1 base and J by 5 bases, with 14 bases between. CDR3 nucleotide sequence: TGTGCCAGCAGTGAAGAGGGCGGCCGAGGGACTGAAGCTTTCTTT. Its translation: CASSEEGGRGTEAFF. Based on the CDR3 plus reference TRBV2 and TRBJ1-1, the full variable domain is EPEVTQTPSHQVTQMGQEVILRCVPISNHLYFYWYRQILGQKVEFLVSFYNNEISEKSEIFDDQFSVERPDGSNFTLKIRSTKLEDSAMYFCASSEEGGRGTEAFFGQGTRLTVV.

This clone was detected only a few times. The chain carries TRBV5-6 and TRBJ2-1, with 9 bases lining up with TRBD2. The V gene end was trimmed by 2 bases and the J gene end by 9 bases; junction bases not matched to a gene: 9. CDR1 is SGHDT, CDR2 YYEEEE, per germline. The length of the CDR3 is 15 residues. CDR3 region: CASSFSSSGSGEQFF. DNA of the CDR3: TGTGCCAGCAGCTTTTCGAGTAGCGGGAGTGGTGAGCAGTTCTTC.

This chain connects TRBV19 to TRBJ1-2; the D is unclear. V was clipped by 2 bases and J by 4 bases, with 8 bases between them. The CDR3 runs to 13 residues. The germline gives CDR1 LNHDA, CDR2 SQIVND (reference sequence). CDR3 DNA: TGTGCCAGTAGTATAAGCCGGGGCTATGGCTACACCTTC. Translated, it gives CASSISRGYGYTF.

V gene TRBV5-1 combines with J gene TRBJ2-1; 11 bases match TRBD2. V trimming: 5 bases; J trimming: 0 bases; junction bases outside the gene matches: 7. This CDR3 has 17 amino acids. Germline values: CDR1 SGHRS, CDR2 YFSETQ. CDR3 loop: CASSGLAGSSSYNEQFF. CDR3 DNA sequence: TGCGCCAGCAGTGGACTAGCGGGTTCGAGCTCCTACAATGAGCAGTTCTTC.